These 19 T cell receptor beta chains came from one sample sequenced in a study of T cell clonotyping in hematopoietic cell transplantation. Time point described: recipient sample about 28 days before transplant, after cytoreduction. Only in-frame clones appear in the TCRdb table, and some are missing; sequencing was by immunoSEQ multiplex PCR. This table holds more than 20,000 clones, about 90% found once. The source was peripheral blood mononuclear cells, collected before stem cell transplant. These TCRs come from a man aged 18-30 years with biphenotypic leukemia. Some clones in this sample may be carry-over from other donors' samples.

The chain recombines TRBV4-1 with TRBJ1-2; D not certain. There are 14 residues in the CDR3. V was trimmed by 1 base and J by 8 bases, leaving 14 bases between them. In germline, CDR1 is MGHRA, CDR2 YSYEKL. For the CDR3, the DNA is TGCGCCAGCAGCCAAGGTAATCGCTGGGGAGGCTACACCTTC. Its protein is CASSQGNRWGGYTF.

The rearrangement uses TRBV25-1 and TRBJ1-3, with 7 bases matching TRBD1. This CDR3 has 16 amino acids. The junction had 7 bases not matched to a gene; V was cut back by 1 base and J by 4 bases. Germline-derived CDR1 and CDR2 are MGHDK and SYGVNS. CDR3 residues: CASSEFQTGYGNTIYF. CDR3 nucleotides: TGTGCCAGCAGTGAATTTCAGACAGGGTACGGAAACACCATATATTTT.

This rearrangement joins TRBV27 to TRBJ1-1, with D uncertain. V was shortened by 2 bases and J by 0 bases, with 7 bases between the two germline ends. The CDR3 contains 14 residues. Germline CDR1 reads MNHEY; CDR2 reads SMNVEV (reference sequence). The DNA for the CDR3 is TGTGCCAGCAGTTTAGGGGTCTTGAACACTGAAGCTTTCTTT. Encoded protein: CASSLGVLNTEAFF.

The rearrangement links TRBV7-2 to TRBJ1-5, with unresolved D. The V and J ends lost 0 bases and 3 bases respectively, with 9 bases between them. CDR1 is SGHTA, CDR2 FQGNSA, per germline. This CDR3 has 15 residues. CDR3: CASSLAVGSNQPQHF. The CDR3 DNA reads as TGTGCCAGCAGCTTAGCAGTAGGTTCCAATCAGCCCCAGCATTTT.

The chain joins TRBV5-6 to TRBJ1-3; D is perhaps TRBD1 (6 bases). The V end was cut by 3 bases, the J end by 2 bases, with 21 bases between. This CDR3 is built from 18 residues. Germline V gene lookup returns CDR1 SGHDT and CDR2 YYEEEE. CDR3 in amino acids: CASSSHLRTVYTGNTIYF. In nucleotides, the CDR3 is TGTGCCAGCAGCTCCCACCTCCGGACAGTATATACTGGAAACACCATATATTTT. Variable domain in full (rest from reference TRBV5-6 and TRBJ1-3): DAGVTQSPTHLIKTRGQQVTLRCSPKSGHDTVSWYQQALGQGPQFIFQYYEEEERQRGNFPDRFSGHQFPNYSSELNVNALLLGDSALYLCASSSHLRTVYTGNTIYFGEGSWLTVV.

CDR3 sequence reads: CASSPRRARPYEQYF. CDR3 nucleotide sequence: TGTGCCAGCAGTCCCAGGAGGGCCAGACCTTACGAGCAGTACTTC. The chain employs TRBV27 and TRBJ2-7; D perhaps matches TRBD2 (6 bases). CDR1 and CDR2 (germline): MNHEY, SMNVEV (reference sequence). The CDR3 is 15 residues long. Trimming shortened V by 5 bases and J by 4 bases, and 18 bases separated the two germline ends.

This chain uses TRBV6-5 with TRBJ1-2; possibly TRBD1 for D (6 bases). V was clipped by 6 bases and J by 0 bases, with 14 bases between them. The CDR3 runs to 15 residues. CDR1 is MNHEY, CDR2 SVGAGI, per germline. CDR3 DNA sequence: TGTGCCAGCAGGCAGGACAGCTCTTCTAACTATGGCTACACCTTC. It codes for CASRQDSSSNYGYTF.

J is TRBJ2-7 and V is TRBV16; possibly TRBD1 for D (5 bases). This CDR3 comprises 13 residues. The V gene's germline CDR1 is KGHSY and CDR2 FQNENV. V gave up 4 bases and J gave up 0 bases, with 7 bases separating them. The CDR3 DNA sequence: TGTGCCAGCAGCCGGCAGGGCTCCTACGAGCAGTACTTC. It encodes CASSRQGSYEQYF.

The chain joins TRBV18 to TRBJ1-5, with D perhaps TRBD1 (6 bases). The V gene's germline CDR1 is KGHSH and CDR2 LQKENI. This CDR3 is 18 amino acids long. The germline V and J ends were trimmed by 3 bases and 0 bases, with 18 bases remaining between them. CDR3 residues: CASSPQYRAGYSNQPQHF. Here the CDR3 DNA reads TGTGCCAGCTCACCCCAGTACAGGGCCGGGTATAGCAATCAGCCCCAGCATTTT.

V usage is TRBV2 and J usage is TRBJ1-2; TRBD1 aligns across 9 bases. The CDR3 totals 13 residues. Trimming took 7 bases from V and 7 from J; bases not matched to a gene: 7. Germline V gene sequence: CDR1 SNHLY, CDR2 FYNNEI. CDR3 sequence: CASILDRGIGYTF. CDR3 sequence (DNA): TGTGCCAGCATACTGGACAGGGGAATTGGCTACACCTTC.

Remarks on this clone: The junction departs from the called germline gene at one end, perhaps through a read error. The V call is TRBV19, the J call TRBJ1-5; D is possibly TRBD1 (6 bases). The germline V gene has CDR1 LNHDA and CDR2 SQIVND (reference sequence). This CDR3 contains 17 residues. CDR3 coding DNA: TGTGCCAGTAAGGGGGGGGGAAGGTCAGATAGCAATCAGCCCCGGCATTTT. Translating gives CASKGGGRSDSNQPRHF.

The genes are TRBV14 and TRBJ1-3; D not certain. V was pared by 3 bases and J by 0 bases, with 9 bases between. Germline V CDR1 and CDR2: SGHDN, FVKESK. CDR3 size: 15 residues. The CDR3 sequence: CASSHGEFSGNTIYF. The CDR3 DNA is TGTGCCAGCAGCCACGGGGAGTTCTCTGGAAACACCATATATTTT.

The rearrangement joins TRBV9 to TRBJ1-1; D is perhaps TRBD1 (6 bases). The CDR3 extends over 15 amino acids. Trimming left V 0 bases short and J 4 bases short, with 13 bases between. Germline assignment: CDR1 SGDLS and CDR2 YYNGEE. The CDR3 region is CASSVEGGPRTEAFF. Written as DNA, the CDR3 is TGTGCCAGCAGCGTAGAGGGGGGGCCTCGCACTGAAGCTTTCTTT.

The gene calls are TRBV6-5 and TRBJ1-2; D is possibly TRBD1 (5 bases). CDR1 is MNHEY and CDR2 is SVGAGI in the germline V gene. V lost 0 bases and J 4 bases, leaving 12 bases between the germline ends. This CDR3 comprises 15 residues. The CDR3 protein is CASSYSGAGVYGYTF. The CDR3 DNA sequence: TGTGCCAGCAGTTACTCTGGGGCAGGAGTCTATGGCTACACCTTC.

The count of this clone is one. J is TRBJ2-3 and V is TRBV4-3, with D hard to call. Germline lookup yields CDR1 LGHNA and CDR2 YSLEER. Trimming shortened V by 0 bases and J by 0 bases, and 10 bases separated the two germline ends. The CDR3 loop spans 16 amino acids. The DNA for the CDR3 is TGCGCCAGCAGCCAAGAACACCGCGGAAGCACAGATACGCAGTATTTT. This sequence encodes CASSQEHRGSTDTQYF.

CDR3 coding DNA: TGTGCCATCAGTGGGCGGGAGGGGTCCTACGAGCAGTACTTC. Residues: CAISGREGSYEQYF. This chain links TRBV10-3 with TRBJ2-7, with 9 bases identical to TRBD2. The V gene end was trimmed by 4 bases and the J gene end by 1 base; junction bases not matched to a gene: 2. The CDR3 has 14 amino acids. CDR1 ENHRY and CDR2 SYGVKD come from the germline V gene.

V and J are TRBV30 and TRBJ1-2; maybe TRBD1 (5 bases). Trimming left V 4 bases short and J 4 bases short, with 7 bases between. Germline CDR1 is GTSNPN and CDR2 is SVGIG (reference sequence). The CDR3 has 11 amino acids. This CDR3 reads CAWTQGYGYTF. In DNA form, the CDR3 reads TGTGCCTGGACGCAGGGCTATGGCTACACCTTC.

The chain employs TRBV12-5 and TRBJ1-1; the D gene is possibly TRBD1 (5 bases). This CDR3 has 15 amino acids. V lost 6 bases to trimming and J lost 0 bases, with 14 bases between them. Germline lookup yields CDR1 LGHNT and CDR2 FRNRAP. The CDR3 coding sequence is TGTGCTAGTGGGGGTAGGGGTGGTGTGAACACTGAAGCTTTCTTT. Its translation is CASGGRGGVNTEAFF.

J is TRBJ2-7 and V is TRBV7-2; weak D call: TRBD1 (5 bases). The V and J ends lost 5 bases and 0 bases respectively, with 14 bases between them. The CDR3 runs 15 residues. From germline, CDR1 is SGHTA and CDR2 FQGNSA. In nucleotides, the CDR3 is TGTGCCAGCAGCGCATACAGGAGTAGCTCCTACGAGCAGTACTTC. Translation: CASSAYRSSSYEQYF.